The sequence of this TCR beta chain was determined in a study of long-term antiretroviral therapy in people with HIV. Survey-level immunoSEQ v3.0 assays were run. Sequenced by immunoSEQ multiplex PCR; TCRdb stores in-frame clones only, minus some. The top ten hold 9% to 9.5% of the sample, which has about 8,500 clones, 84% seen once. The CDR3 consists of 15 residues. Germline V gene data show CDR1 as SGHVS and CDR2 as FNYEAQ. V was shortened by 5 bases and J by 0 bases, with 11 bases between the two germline ends. V is TRBV7-6 and J is TRBJ2-4, with a weak D call TRBD1 (6 bases). The sequence derives from a man younger than 40 with HIV. Specimen: unsorted PBMCs, collected 0.3 years before starting antiretroviral therapy. The CDR3 nucleotides read TGTGCCAGCAGCCCCGGGACAACAGCCAAAAACATTCAGTACTTC. Translating it yields CASSPGTTAKNIQYF.